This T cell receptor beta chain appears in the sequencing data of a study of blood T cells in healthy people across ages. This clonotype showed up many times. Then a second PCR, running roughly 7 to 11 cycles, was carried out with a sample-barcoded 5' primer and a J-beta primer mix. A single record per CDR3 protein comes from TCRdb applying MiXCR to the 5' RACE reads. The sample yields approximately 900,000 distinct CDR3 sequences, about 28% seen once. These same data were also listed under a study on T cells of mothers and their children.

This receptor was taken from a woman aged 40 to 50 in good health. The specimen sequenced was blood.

The CDR3 nucleotides are TGTGCCTGGAGTCATACGCCTCCCTCCTACGAGCAGTACTTC. It encodes CAWSHTPPSYEQYF. V is TRBV30 and J is TRBJ2-7; no reliable D call. Trimming removed 2 bases from V and 0 bases from J, with 11 bases in between. The CDR3 extends over 14 amino acids. The V gene's germline CDR1 is GTSNPN and CDR2 SVGIG (reference sequence).